One sample yielded the 15 T cell receptor beta chains listed below, sequenced in a study of a mutant IDH1 vaccine in newly diagnosed glioma. Only in-frame clones appear in the TCRdb table, and some are missing; sequencing was by immunoSEQ multiplex PCR. The sample carries about 42,000 clones, 70% to 90% recorded once. Time point here: week 5, during vaccination. One vaccine dose held 300 ug of mutant IDH1 20-mer peptide and came with topical imiquimod. Their antigen targets remain unknown. The sample was PBMCs, taken from a glioma patient whose treatment included an IDH1 peptide vaccine. Source of these receptors: a man aged 40-55 years with glioma.

This rearrangement joins TRBV4-2 to TRBJ1-5; the match to TRBD1 covers 7 bases. The junction had 6 bases not matched to a gene; V was cut back by 0 bases and J by 7 bases. Germline CDR1 and CDR2: LGHNA and YNFKEQ. The CDR3 covers 15 residues. CDR3 DNA: TGTGCCAGCAGCCAAGAGGGACAGTTGCGCCAGCCCCAGCATTTT. It specifies CASSQEGQLRQPQHF.

Written as DNA, the CDR3 is TGCGCCAGCAGCTTGATTAGTAGCGGGAGGAATAATGAGCAGTTCTTC. Translated, it gives CASSLISSGRNNEQFF. The J gene is TRBJ2-1, the V gene TRBV5-1; 10 bases match TRBD2. The germline CDR1 and CDR2 sequences are SGHRS and YFSETQ. The CDR3 has 16 residues. V was pared by 1 base and J by 7 bases, with 8 bases of the junction left unmatched.

The J gene is TRBJ2-1, the V gene TRBV2; 11 bases are a match to TRBD2. The germline gives CDR1 SNHLY, CDR2 FYNNEI. The V gene end was trimmed by 2 bases and the J gene end by 8 bases; junction bases not matched to a gene: 20. The CDR3 extends over 20 amino acids. The CDR3 DNA reads TGTGCCAGCAGTGAAATGTTTACTAGCGGGAGCCCTATCGTGGCTGATGAGCAGTTCTTC. It codes for CASSEMFTSGSPIVADEQFF. Looking up the rest from reference TRBV2 and TRBJ2-1 gives the full variable domain: EPEVTQTPSHQVTQMGQEVILRCVPISNHLYFYWYRQILGQKVEFLVSFYNNEISEKSEIFDDQFSVERPDGSNFTLKIRSTKLEDSAMYFCASSEMFTSGSPIVADEQFFGPGTRLTVL.

The V and J genes are TRBV5-6 and TRBJ1-2; D gene unclear. The length of the CDR3 is 11 residues. Germline CDR1 SGHDT, CDR2 YYEEEE. Trimming shortened V by 0 bases and J by 8 bases, and 5 bases separated the two germline ends. Here the CDR3 DNA reads TGTGCCAGCAGCTTGGCGAGGGGCTACACCTTC. Amino acid sequence: CASSLARGYTF.

This sequence joins TRBV6-1 and TRBJ2-3; TRBD2 agrees at 7 bases. V was clipped by 2 bases and J by 2 bases; unmatched bases: 10. The CDR3 is 17 amino acids. Germline values: CDR1 MNHNS, CDR2 SASEGT. CDR3 loop: CASSEYVGTTNTDTQYF. The CDR3 DNA is TGTGCCAGCAGTGAATACGTGGGGACTACGAACACAGATACGCAGTATTTT.

J is TRBJ2-3 and V is TRBV7-2; 8 bases fit TRBD2. Germline trimming cut 0 bases from V and 6 bases from J; bases unmatched to any gene: 14. The CDR3 loop spans 18 amino acids. Germline CDR1 and CDR2: SGHTA and FQGNSA. The CDR3 DNA reads TGTGCCAGCAGCTTAGCTGGCGGGGGGCGGAATAGTTTGGATACGCAGTATTTT. It specifies CASSLAGGGRNSLDTQYF.

The CDR3 DNA follows: TGTGCCAGCAGTTTGGTGGCCATCAGCGAGACCCAGTACTTC. It specifies CASSLVAISETQYF. The chain employs TRBV27 and TRBJ2-5; no reliable D call. Trimming shortened V by 3 bases and J by 5 bases, and 13 bases separated the two germline ends. The CDR3 is 14 residues long. In germline, CDR1 is MNHEY, CDR2 SMNVEV (reference sequence).

The chain recombines TRBV21-1 with TRBJ2-7. TRBV21-1 is shown as a pseudogene. The CDR3 runs to 12 residues. DNA of the CDR3: TGTGCCATGCCGGGACGGTACTACGAGCAGTACTTC. Amino acid sequence: CAMPGRYYEQYF.

The CDR3 here is CASSPDKNSNQPQHF. CDR3 nucleotide sequence: TGTGCCAGCTCACCTGACAAAAATAGCAATCAGCCCCAGCATTTT. The rearrangement uses TRBV18 and TRBJ1-5; D unresolved. CDR3 length: 15 residues. The V gene lost 3 bases and the J gene lost 0 bases, with 9 bases spanning the gap. CDR1 is KGHSH, CDR2 LQKENI, per germline.

This clone was seen once. This CDR3 reads CASGDTIYGYTF. CDR3 nucleotides: TGTGCCAGCGGCGACACAATCTATGGCTACACCTTC. This rearrangement joins TRBV28 to TRBJ1-2; D unresolved. The CDR3 has 12 amino acids. In germline, CDR1 is MDHEN, CDR2 SYDVKM. V lost 8 bases and J lost 4, with 11 bases in between.

The J gene is TRBJ2-5, the V gene TRBV19; D possibly corresponds to TRBD1 (6 bases). This CDR3 region has 16 residues. Trimming shortened V by 5 bases and J by 5 bases, and 21 bases separated the two germline ends. Germline V CDR1 and CDR2: LNHDA, SQIVND (reference sequence). The CDR3 DNA follows: TGTGCCAGTAGTCCCGGGACACGTTCGTCGTGGGAGACCCAGTACTTC. Its protein is CASSPGTRSSWETQYF.

The chain recombines TRBV9 with TRBJ2-3; D remains unclear. The germline V and J ends were trimmed by 0 bases and 0 bases, with 8 bases remaining between them. The CDR3 runs 15 residues. The germline V gene encodes CDR1 SGDLS and CDR2 YYNGEE. The CDR3 region has the DNA TGTGCCAGCAGCGTAGGTGGGCCTAGCACAGATACGCAGTATTTT. Its translation is CASSVGGPSTDTQYF.

This clone was counted once. The chain recombines TRBV20-1 with TRBJ2-3; D ambiguous. Germline assignment: CDR1 DFQATT and CDR2 SNEGSKA (reference sequence). V lost 5 bases and J lost 4, with 7 bases in between. CDR3 length equals 11 residues. Written as DNA, the CDR3 is TGCAGTGCTTTTAACGCAGATACGCAGTATTTT. It codes for CSAFNADTQYF.

The rearrangement uses TRBV11-2 and TRBJ2-7; 11 bases are a match to TRBD2. The CDR3 is made up of 15 amino acids. Trimming took 6 bases from V and 1 from J; bases not matched to a gene: 5. The germline gives CDR1 SGHAT, CDR2 FQNNGV. The CDR3, as DNA: TGTGCCAGCAGTTACCTAGCGGGAGGATCCTACGAGCAGTACTTC. It specifies CASSYLAGGSYEQYF.

The rearrangement links TRBV11-2 to TRBJ2-1; 9 bases match TRBD2. Trimming removed 6 bases from V and 9 bases from J; junction bases left unmatched: 9. Germline loops: CDR1 SGHAT, CDR2 FQNNGV. This CDR3 contains 14 residues. This CDR3 is CASSPNVAGAEQFF. The CDR3 coding sequence is TGTGCCAGCAGTCCAAATGTAGCGGGAGCTGAGCAGTTCTTC.